This entry concerns a single TCR beta chain. These data come from a study of blood T cell repertoires in COVID-19. CDR1 MNHEY and CDR2 SMNVEV come from the germline V gene (reference sequence). CDR3 length: 16 residues. The V end was cut by 6 bases, the J end by 3 bases, with 15 bases between. Produced via immunoSEQ multiplex PCR; TCRdb's table is partial and in-frame only. The sample gives 450,000 or so clones, around 90% of which show up once; 0.7% to 0.85% is in the top ten. Sequencing was performed on peripheral blood. The source is a man aged 18 to 30 with COVID-19, enrolled during active disease. The chain is built from TRBV27 and TRBJ2-6, with D perhaps matching TRBD2 (6 bases). CDR3 residues: CASSSPRRDGANVLTF. CDR3 coding DNA: TGTGCCAGCAGCTCCCCACGGCGGGATGGGGCCAACGTCCTGACTTTC.